This T cell receptor (beta chain) was documented in a study of cytomegalovirus exposure and HLA in healthy donors. Study-wide context: Earlier results showed roughly 120 million unique TCR beta sequences derived from approximately 180 million T cells.

A note on this clone: What it binds is unknown.

V shed 4 bases, J shed 4 bases, and the junction held 11 bases outside the gene matches. The CDR3 totals 16 residues. The study ran its PCR with 60 Vbeta and 13 Jbeta primers. Here immunoSEQ multiplex PCR was the method, and the copy in TCRdb shows in-frame clones only, minus some. This sample has approximately 190,000 clones, with 81% found just once. Overall study results and limits: No immune exposure information besides CMV serostatus was available. Several of the most significant clusters were apparently associated with common viral pathogens in a later analysis. Rarity marked most TCR sequences, yet some public TCRs occurred in many donors.

The sample consisted of PBMCs. The rearrangement links TRBV5-3 to TRBJ1-5, with 7 bases matching TRBD1. TRBV5-3 falls under the ORF class, with uncertain function. The receptor comes from a man aged 45 to 65 in good health and CMV-seronegative. The CDR3 coding sequence is TGTGCCAGAAGCCCACGAACAGGGGTCGGGAATCAGCCCCAGCATTTT. This sequence encodes CARSPRTGVGNQPQHF.